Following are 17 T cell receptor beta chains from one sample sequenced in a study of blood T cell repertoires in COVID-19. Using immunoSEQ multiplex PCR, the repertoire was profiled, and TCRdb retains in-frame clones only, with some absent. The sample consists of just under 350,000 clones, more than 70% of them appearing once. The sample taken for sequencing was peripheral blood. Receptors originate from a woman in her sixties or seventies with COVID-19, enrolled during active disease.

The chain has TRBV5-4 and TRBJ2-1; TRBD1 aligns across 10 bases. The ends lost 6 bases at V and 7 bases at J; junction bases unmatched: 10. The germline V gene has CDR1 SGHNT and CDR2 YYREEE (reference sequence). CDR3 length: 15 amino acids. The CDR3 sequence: CASTDGTGDINEQFF. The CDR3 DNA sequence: TGTGCCAGCACTGACGGGACAGGGGATATTAATGAGCAGTTCTTC.

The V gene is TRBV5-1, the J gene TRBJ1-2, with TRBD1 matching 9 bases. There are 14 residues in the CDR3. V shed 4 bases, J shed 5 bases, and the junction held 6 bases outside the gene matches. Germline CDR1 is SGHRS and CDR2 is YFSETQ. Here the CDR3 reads CASSLGTGSYGYTF. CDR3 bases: TGCGCCAGCAGCCTCGGGACAGGGTCTTATGGCTACACCTTC.

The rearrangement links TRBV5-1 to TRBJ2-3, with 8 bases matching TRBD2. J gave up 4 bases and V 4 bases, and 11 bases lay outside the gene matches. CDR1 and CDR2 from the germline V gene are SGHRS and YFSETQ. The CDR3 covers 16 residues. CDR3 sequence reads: CASSVTGLGSADTQYF. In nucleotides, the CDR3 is TGCGCCAGCAGCGTGACGGGACTAGGGAGCGCAGATACGCAGTATTTT.

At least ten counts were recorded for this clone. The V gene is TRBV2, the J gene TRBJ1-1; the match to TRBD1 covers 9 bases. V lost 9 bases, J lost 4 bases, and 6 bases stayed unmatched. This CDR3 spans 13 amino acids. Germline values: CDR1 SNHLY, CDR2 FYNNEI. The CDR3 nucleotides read TGTGCCAGAGGAATGACAGGGGGCACTGAAGCTTTCTTT. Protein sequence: CARGMTGGTEAFF.

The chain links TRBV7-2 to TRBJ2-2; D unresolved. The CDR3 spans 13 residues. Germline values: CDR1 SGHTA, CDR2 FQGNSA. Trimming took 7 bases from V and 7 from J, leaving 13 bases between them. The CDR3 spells CASNLLGIGELFF. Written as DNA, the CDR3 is TGTGCCAGCAATCTCCTAGGTATCGGGGAGCTGTTTTTT.

In nucleotides, the CDR3 is TGTGCCACCAGTGATTTAGGGGCCGGGACAGCGCAGCAGTATTTT. Amino acids: CATSDLGAGTAQQYF. V usage is TRBV24-1 and J usage is TRBJ2-3, with 7 bases that match TRBD1. This CDR3 is built from 15 residues. CDR1 is KGHDR and CDR2 is SFDVKD in the germline V gene. V lost 1 base, J lost 11 bases, and 11 bases stayed unmatched.

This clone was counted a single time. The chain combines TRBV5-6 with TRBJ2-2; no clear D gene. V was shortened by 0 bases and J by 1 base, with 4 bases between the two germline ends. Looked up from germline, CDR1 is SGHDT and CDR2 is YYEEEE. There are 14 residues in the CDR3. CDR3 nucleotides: TGTGCCAGCAGCTTGGGCGGGAACACCGGGGAGCTGTTTTTT. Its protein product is CASSLGGNTGELFF.

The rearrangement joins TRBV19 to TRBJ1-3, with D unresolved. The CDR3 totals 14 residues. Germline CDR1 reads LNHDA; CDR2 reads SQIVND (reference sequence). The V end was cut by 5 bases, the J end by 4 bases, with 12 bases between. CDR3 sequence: CASSESLHGNTIYF. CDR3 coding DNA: TGTGCCAGTAGTGAGAGTCTGCACGGAAACACCATATATTTT.

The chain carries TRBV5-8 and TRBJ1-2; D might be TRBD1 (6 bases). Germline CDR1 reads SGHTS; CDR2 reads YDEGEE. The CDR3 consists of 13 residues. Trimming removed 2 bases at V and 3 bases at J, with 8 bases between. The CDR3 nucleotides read TGTGCCAGCAGCTTACAGGGTGACTATGGCTACACCTTC. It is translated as CASSLQGDYGYTF.

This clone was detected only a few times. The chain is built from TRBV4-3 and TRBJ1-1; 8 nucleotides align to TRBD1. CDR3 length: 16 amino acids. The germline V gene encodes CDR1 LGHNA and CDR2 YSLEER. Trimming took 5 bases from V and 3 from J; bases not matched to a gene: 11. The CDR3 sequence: CASSLLTGGRDTEAFF. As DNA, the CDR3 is TGCGCCAGCAGCTTACTTACAGGGGGGCGGGACACTGAAGCTTTCTTT.

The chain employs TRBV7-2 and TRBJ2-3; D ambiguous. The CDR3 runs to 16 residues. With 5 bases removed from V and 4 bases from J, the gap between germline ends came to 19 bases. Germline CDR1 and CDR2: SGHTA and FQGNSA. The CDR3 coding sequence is TGTGCCAGCAGCCACTATAGCTTCACCCCCCCAGATACGCAGTATTTT. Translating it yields CASSHYSFTPPDTQYF.

The CDR3 nucleotides read TGCAGCGTTGTTAGGGGGTTCGAGACCCAGTACTTC. As protein: CSVVRGFETQYF. J is TRBJ2-5 and V is TRBV29-1; perhaps TRBD1 as D (6 bases). V lost 4 bases and J lost 5, with 11 bases in between. There are 12 residues in the CDR3. Germline CDR1 and CDR2: SQVTM and ANQGSEA.

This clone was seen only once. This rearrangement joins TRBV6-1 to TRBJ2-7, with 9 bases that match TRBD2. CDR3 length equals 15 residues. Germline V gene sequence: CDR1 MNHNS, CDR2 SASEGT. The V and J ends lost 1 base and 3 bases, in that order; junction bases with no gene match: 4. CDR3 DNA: TGTGCCAGCAGTGAAGGAGGAGCGGGGGGCTACGAGCAGTACTTC. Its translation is CASSEGGAGGYEQYF.

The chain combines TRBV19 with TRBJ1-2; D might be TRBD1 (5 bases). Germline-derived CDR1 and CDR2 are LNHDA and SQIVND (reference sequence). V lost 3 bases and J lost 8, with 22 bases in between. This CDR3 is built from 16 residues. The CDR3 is CASSIIVPQGTVGYTF. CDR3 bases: TGTGCCAGTAGTATTATAGTCCCCCAGGGTACGGTCGGCTACACCTTC.

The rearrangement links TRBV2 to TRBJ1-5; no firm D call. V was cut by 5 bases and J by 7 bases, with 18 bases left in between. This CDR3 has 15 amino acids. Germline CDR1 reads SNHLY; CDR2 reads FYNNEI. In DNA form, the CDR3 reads TGTGCCAGCAGTACCGAAGGAGGGTATAGACAGCCCCAGCATTTT. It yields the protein CASSTEGGYRQPQHF. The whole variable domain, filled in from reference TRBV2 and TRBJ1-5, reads EPEVTQTPSHQVTQMGQEVILRCVPISNHLYFYWYRQILGQKVEFLVSFYNNEISEKSEIFDDQFSVERPDGSNFTLKIRSTKLEDSAMYFCASSTEGGYRQPQHFGDGTRLSIL.

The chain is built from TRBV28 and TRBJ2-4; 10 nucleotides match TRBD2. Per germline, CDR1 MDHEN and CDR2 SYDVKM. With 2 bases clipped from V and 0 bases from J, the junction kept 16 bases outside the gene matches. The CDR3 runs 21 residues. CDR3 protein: CASSLSLAGALITLAKNIQYF. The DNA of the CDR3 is TGTGCCAGCAGTTTAAGCCTAGCGGGGGCTCTTATCACCTTAGCCAAAAACATTCAGTACTTC. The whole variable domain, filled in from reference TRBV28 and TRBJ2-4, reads DVKVTQSSRYLVKRTGEKVFLECVQDMDHENMFWYRQDPGLGLRLIYFSYDVKMKEKGDIPEGYSVSREKKERFSLILESASTNQTSMYLCASSLSLAGALITLAKNIQYFGAGTRLSVL.

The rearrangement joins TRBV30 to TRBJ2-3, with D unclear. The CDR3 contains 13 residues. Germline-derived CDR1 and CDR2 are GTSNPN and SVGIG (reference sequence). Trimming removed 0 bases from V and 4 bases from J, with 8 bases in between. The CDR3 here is CAWSVSVADTQYF. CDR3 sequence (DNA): TGTGCCTGGAGTGTCTCGGTAGCAGATACGCAGTATTTT.